Listed below are T cell receptor beta chains from one sample, sequenced in a study of beta chain features in type 1 diabetes. Profiling relied on immunoSEQ multiplex PCR, and the TCRdb table lists in-frame clones only, not all of them. The sample lists roughly 260,000 clones, 9.5% to 13% occurring once. Input material: naive CD4+ T cells from blood. Receptors were obtained from a man aged 25 to 40 with type 1 diabetes. Both conserved end residues are part of each CDR3. Fields, in order: clone size, V gene, J gene, D gene, CDR3 DNA, CDR3 protein. The D gene is left open where the match is weak. Not all rows give a size; the values are once, few, many and, for expanded clones, a class.

>few|TRBV11-2|TRBJ1-2|TRBD1
TGTGCCAGCAGCTTATTCCTCCTGAAAGACAGGGATAAGTACTATGGCTACACCTTC
CASSLFLLKDRDKYYGYTF
>few|TRBV6-6|TRBJ2-3|.
TGTGCCACAGGGACTGTCACAGATACGCAGTATTTT
CATGTVTDTQYF
>few|TRBV5-6|TRBJ2-7|TRBD1
TGTGCCAGCAGCTCGCAGACAGGGGTTGACGAGCAGTACTTC
CASSSQTGVDEQYF
>few|TRBV5-1|TRBJ2-2|TRBD1
TGCGCCAGCAGCCCGACAGGGAGAGGCGGGGAGCTGTTTTTT
CASSPTGRGGELFF
>few|TRBV5-1|TRBJ2-7|TRBD1
TGCGCCAGCAGCCCGGACAGGGGCATGGTCGAGCAGTACTTC
CASSPDRGMVEQYF
>few|TRBV29-1|TRBJ1-5|TRBD1
TGCAGCGTCGCGGGGACAGAGAATCAGCCCCAGCATTTT
CSVAGTENQPQHF
>.|TRBV7-2|TRBJ1-5|TRBD1
TGTGCCAGCAGCTCAGACAGGGGCAATCAGCCCCAGCATTTT
CASSSDRGNQPQHF
>.|TRBV4-3|TRBJ2-1|TRBD2
TGCGCCAGCTCATTTATAAGACTAGCTTCCGATGAGCAGTTCTTC
CASSFIRLASDEQFF
>.|TRBV5-4|TRBJ2-1|TRBD2
TGTGCCAGTCAGGGGGTAGCGGGGGGCCCCTGGAATGAGCAGTTCTTC
CASQGVAGGPWNEQFF
>.|TRBV7-3|TRBJ2-1|.
TGTGCCAGCAGCCTACAGCCGGGGAGCTCCTACAATGAGCAGTTCTTC
CASSLQPGSSYNEQFF
>.|TRBV5-1|TRBJ1-1|.
TGCGCCACCCGAAGGGGGGGCAAGACTGAAGCTTTCTTT
CATRRGGKTEAFF
>.|TRBV5-1|TRBJ2-7|.
TGCGCCAGCAGCTTGGAAGGGGGCTGGGGAGGAGAGCAGTACTTC
CASSLEGGWGGEQYF
>.|TRBV5-1|TRBJ2-5|TRBD2
TGCGCCAGCAGCCCTGCGGGGGGCGCAGAGACCCAGTACTTC
CASSPAGGAETQYF
>few|TRBV6-1|TRBJ2-5|TRBD1
TGTGCCAGCAGATCAACAGGGGAAGAGACCCAGTACTTC
CASRSTGEETQYF
>.|TRBV6-5|TRBJ1-4|.
TGTGCCAGCAGTCGTACAGAGATCGGGGGAAAACTGTTTTTT
CASSRTEIGGKLFF
>few|TRBV7-2|TRBJ1-6|TRBD1
TGTGCCAGCAGCTCGGACAGGGGCGGTTCACCCCTCCACTTT
CASSSDRGGSPLHF
>.|TRBV6-6|TRBJ1-6|TRBD1
TGTGCCAGCCAAGTAGGACAGGGAAAGAATTCACCCCTCCACTTT
CASQVGQGKNSPLHF
>.|TRBV18|TRBJ2-5|TRBD2
TGTGCCAGCTCACCACCGTGGCCTAGCGGGACCCAAGAGACCCAGTACTTC
CASSPPWPSGTQETQYF
>.|TRBV10-3|TRBJ2-7|TRBD2
TGTGCCATCAGTGCCACTAGCGGCGAGCAGTACTTC
CAISATSGEQYF
>few|TRBV2|TRBJ2-7|TRBD2
TGTGCCAGCTCGGTGAACACGGGGGGCGAGCAGTACTTC
CASSVNTGGEQYF
>few|TRBV2|TRBJ1-5|TRBD1
TGTGCCAGCAGCTACAGGGGGCTAAGTAATCAGCCCCAGCATTTT
CASSYRGLSNQPQHF
>.|TRBV25-1|TRBJ1-1|.
TGTGCCAGCAGTGTCTCTCTCACTGAAGCTTTCTTT
CASSVSLTEAFF
>.|TRBV5-4|TRBJ2-7|.
TGTGCCAGCAGCTTAGGGCCGGGGGACGAGCAGTACTTC
CASSLGPGDEQYF
>few|TRBV2|TRBJ1-5|.
TGTGCCAGCAGTGAGCGGGGGGGGGCTAATCAGCCCCAGCATTTT
CASSERGGANQPQHF
>.|TRBV7-2|TRBJ2-7|TRBD2
TGTGCCAGCAGCTCCCTAGCGGGGGGAACCTACGAGCAGTACTTC
CASSSLAGGTYEQYF
>.|TRBV7-2|TRBJ1-4|.
TGTGCCAGCAGCTTAAGGCGGACTAATGAAAAACTGTTTTTT
CASSLRRTNEKLFF
>few|TRBV27|TRBJ2-7|.
TGTGCCAGCATCGCGTACGAGCAGTACTTC
CASIAYEQYF